Each of the 3 T cell receptor beta chains below was sequenced from the same sample in a study of T cells in Graves' hyperthyroidism and ophthalmopathy. TCR beta CDR3 sequences were amplified from RNA transcripts. The HTBI set primed first-round TCR CDR3 RT-PCR. A single record per CDR3 protein comes from TCRdb applying MiXCR to the multiplex PCR reads. Counted here are about 350,000 distinct CDR3 sequences, 15% to 20% occurring once; the ten biggest clones make up about 16%. Sequencing was carried out using blood. These receptors all come from a woman aged 40-49 years with Graves' ophthalmopathy.

The DNA for the CDR3 is TGCGCCAGCAGCCAACAGGGGAGGACCGGGGAGCTGTTTTTT. This sequence encodes CASSQQGRTGELFF. The chain combines TRBV4-3 with TRBJ2-2, with D perhaps given as TRBD1 or TRBD2 (6 bases each). Germline lookup yields CDR1 LGHNA and CDR2 YSLEER. The ends were cut back, 2 bases at V and 5 bases at J, with 9 bases in the middle. This CDR3 is built from 14 residues.

The chain uses TRBV6-2 or TRBV6-3 and TRBJ2-5; D not certain. The CDR3 runs 13 residues. The germline CDR1 and CDR2 sequences are MNHEY and SVGEGT. Trimming pared 5 bases from V and 5 bases from J, leaving 12 bases between. The chain's CDR3 is CASSTPPRETQYF. The CDR3 nucleotides are TGTGCCAGCAGTACACCACCCCGGGAGACCCAGTACTTC.

This clonotype was seen many times. V and J are TRBV6-5 and TRBJ1-1; TRBD1 aligns across 7 bases. CDR1 is MNHEY, CDR2 SVGAGI, per germline. J gave up 6 bases and V 1 base, and 8 bases lay outside the gene matches. CDR3 length: 15 residues. The CDR3: CASSYFIQGYPEAFF. For the CDR3, the DNA is TGTGCCAGCAGTTACTTTATACAGGGGTATCCTGAAGCTTTCTTT.